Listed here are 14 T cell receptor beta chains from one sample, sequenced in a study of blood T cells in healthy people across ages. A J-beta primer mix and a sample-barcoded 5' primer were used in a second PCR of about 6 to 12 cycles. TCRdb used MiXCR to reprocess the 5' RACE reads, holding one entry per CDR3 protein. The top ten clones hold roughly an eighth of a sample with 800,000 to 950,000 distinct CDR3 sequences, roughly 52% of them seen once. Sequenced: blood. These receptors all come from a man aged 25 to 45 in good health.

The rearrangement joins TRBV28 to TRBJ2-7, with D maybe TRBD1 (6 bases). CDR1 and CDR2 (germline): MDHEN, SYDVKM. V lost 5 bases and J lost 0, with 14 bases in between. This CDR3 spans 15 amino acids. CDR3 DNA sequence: TGTGCCAGCAGTCGGGCCTTAGGGGGCTCCTACGAGCAGTACTTC. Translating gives CASSRALGGSYEQYF. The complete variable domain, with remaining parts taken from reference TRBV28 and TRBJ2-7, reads DVKVTQSSRYLVKRTGEKVFLECVQDMDHENMFWYRQDPGLGLRLIYFSYDVKMKEKGDIPEGYSVSREKKERFSLILESASTNQTSMYLCASSRALGGSYEQYFGPGTRLTVT.

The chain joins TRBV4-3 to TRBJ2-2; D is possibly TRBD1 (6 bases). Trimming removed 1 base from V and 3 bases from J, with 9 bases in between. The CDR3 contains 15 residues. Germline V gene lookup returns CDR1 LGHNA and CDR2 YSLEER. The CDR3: CASSQGTDYTGELFF. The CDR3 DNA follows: TGCGCCAGCAGCCAAGGGACAGACTACACCGGGGAGCTGTTTTTT.

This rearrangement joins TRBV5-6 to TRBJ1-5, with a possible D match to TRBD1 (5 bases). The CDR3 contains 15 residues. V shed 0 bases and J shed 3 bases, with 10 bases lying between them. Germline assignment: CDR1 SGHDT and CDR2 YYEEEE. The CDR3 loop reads CASSLAQGDNQPQHF. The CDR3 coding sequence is TGTGCCAGCAGCTTGGCTCAGGGAGACAATCAGCCCCAGCATTTT.

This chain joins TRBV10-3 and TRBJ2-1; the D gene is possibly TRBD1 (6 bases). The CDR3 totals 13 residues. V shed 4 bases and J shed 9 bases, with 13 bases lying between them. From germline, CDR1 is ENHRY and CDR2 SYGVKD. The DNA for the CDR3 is TGTGCCATCAGTGCCAGCGGACAGTCTGAGCAGTTCTTC. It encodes CAISASGQSEQFF.

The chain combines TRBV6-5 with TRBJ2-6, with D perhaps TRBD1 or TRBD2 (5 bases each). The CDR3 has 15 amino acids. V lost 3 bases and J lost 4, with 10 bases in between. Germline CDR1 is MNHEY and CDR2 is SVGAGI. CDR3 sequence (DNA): TGTGCCAGCAGTTATGAGGGGCTAGGGGCCAACGTCCTGACTTTC. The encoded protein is CASSYEGLGANVLTF.

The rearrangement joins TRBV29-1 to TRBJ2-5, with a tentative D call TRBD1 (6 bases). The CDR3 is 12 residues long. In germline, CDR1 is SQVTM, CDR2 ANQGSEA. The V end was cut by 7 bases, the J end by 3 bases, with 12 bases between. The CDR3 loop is CSGTRTEETQYF. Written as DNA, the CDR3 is TGCAGCGGGACTCGGACAGAAGAGACCCAGTACTTC.

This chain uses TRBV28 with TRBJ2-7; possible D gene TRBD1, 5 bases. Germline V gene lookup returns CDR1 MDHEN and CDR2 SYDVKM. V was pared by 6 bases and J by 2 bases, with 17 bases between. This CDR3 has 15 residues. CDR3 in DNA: TGTGCCAGCAGCCCGCAAAGAGACAGAACCTACGAGCAGTACTTC. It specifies CASSPQRDRTYEQYF.

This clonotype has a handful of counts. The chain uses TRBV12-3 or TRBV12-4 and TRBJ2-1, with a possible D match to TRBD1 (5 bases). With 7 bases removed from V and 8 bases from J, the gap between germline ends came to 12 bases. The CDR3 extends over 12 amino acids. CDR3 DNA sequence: TGTGCCAGCAAAACTTGGGGCGATGAGCAGTTCTTC. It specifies CASKTWGDEQFF.

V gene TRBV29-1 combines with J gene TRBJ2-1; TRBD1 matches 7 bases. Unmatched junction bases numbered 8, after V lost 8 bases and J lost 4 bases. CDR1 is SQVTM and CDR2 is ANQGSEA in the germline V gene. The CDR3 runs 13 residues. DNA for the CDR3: TGCAGCCTACAGGGGTTCCCTTACAATGAGCAGTTCTTC. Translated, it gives CSLQGFPYNEQFF.

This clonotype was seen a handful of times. CDR3 sequence: CASSSNGAGNTEAFF. CDR3 sequence (DNA): TGTGCCAGCTCCTCCAATGGTGCGGGTAACACTGAAGCTTTCTTT. The chain carries TRBV18 and TRBJ1-1; D gene uncertain. This CDR3 is 15 amino acids long. Germline V gives CDR1 KGHSH, CDR2 LQKENI. Deletions cut 6 bases from V and 2 bases from J, with 16 bases between.

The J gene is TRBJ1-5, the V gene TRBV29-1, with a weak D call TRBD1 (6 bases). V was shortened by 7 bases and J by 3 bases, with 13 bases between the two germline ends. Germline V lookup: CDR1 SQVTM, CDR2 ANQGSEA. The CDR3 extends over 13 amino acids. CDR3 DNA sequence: TGCAGCGCCGGACAGAGGCACAATCAGCCCCAGCATTTT. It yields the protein CSAGQRHNQPQHF.

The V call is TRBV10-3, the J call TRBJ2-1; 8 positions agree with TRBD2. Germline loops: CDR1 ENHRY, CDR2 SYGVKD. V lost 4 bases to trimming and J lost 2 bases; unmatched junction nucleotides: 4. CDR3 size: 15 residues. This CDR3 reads CAISGRGGPYNEQFF. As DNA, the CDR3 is TGTGCCATCAGTGGACGGGGGGGCCCCTACAATGAGCAGTTCTTC.

DNA for the CDR3: TGTGCCAGCAGGCCCGAGGGCAGGGCCTACAATGAGCAGTTCTTC. This sequence encodes CASRPEGRAYNEQFF. This chain links TRBV6-4 with TRBJ2-1; either TRBD1 or TRBD2 may supply D (5 bases each). The CDR3 has 15 amino acids. Deletions cut 6 bases from V and 2 bases from J, with 14 bases between. Looked up from germline, CDR1 is MRHNA and CDR2 is SNTAGT.

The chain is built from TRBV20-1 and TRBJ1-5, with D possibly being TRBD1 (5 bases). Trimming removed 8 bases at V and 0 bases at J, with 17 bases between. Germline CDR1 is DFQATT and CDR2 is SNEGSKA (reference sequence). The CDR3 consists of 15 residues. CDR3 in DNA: TGCAGTTACCGCAAAGCAGGGAGTAGCAATCAGCCCCAGCATTTT. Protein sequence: CSYRKAGSSNQPQHF.